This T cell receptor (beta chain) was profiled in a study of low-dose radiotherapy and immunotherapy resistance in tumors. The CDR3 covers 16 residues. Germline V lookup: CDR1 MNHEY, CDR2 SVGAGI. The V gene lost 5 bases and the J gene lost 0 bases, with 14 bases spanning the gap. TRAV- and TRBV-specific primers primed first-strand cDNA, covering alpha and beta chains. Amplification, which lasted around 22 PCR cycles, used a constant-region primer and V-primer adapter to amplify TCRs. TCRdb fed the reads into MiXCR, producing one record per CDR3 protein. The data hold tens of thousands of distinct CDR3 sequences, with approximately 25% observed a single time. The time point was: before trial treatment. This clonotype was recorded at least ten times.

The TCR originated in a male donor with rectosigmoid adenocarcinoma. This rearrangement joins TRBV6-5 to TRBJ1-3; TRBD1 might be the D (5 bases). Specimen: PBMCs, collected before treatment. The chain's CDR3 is CASSRGLISSGNTIYF. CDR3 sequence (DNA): TGTGCCAGCAGTCGGGGACTCATTAGCTCTGGAAACACCATATATTTT.